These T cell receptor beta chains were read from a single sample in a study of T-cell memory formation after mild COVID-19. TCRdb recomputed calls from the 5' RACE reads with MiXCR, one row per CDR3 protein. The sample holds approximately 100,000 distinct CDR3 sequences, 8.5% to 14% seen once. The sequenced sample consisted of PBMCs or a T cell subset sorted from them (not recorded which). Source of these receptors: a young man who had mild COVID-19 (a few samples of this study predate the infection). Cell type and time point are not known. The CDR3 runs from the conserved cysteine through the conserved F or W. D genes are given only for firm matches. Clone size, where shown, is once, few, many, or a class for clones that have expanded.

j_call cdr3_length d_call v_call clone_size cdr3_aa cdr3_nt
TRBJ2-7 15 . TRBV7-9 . CASGTPGGRSYEQYF TGTGCCAGCGGAACCCCCGGGGGGCGTTCCTACGAGCAGTACTTC
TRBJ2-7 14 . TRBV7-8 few CASSLPSTSYEQYF TGTGCCAGCAGCTTACCCAGCACGTCCTACGAGCAGTACTTC
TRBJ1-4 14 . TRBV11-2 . CASTQRGAHEKLFF TGTGCCAGCACCCAACGGGGGGCGCATGAAAAACTGTTTTTT
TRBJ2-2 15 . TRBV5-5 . CASSVGQTNTGELFF TGTGCCAGCAGCGTCGGACAAACGAACACCGGGGAGCTGTTTTTT
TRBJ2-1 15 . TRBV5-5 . CASSLVLRGFNEQFF TGTGCCAGCAGCTTGGTCTTGAGGGGCTTCAATGAGCAGTTCTTC
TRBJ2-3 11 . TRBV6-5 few CASSYLNTQYF TGTGCCAGCAGTTATCTAAATACGCAGTATTTT
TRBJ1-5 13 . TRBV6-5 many CASSSYSNQPQHF TGTGCCAGCAGTTCGTATAGCAATCAGCCCCAGCATTTT
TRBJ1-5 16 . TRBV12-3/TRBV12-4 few CASSARGGGSNQPQHF TGTGCCAGCAGTGCCCGAGGGGGAGGGAGCAATCAGCCCCAGCATTTT
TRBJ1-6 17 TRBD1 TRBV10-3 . CAISEWGAGQGASPLHF TGTGCCATCAGTGAATGGGGGGCGGGACAGGGAGCTTCACCCCTCCACTTT
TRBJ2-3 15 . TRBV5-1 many CASSLEGQHADTQYF TGCGCCAGCAGCTTGGAGGGACAACACGCAGATACGCAGTATTTT
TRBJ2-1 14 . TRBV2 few CASPPGQDPGEQFF TGTGCCAGCCCCCCGGGACAAGACCCTGGTGAGCAGTTCTTC
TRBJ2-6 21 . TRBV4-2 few CASSALTRMGFSGSGANVLTF TGTGCCAGCAGCGCACTAACAAGGATGGGGTTCTCCGGGTCTGGGGCCAACGTCCTGACTTTC
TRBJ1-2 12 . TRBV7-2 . CASSPPDYGYTF TGTGCCAGCAGCCCCCCGGACTATGGCTACACCTTC
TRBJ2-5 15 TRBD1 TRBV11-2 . CASSYRGLHQETQYF TGTGCCAGCAGTTACAGGGGCCTTCATCAAGAGACCCAGTACTTC
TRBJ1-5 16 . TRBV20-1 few CSARGTDHPSNQPQHF TGCAGTGCTAGAGGTACGGACCACCCTAGCAATCAGCCCCAGCATTTT
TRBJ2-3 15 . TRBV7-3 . CASSYGQTFTDTQYF TGTGCCAGCAGCTACGGACAGACTTTCACAGATACGCAGTATTTT
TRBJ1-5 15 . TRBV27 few CASSFRGFSNQPQHF TGTGCCAGCAGTTTTCGGGGTTTTAGCAATCAGCCCCAGCATTTT
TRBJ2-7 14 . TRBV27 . CASSLGESSYEQYF TGTGCCAGCAGTTTAGGGGAGAGCTCCTACGAGCAGTACTTC
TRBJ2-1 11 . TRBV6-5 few CASRAGNEQFF TGTGCCAGCAGGGCGGGGAATGAGCAGTTCTTC
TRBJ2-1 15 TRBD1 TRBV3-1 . CASSARDRGFNEQFF TGTGCCAGCAGCGCGAGAGACAGGGGGTTTAATGAGCAGTTCTTC
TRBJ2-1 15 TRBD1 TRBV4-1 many CASSQAGTGYNEQFF TGCGCCAGCAGCCAAGCCGGGACAGGGTACAATGAGCAGTTCTTC
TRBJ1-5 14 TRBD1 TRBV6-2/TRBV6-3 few CASSRDRGSQPQHF TGTGCCAGCAGCAGGGACAGGGGAAGTCAGCCCCAGCATTTT
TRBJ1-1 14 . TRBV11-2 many CASSSQGQQFEAFF TGTGCCAGCAGCTCTCAAGGACAGCAATTTGAAGCTTTCTTT
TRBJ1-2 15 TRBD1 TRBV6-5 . CASSSFAGTDYGYTF TGTGCCAGCAGTTCCTTCGCCGGGACAGACTATGGCTACACCTTC
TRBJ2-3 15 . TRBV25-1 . CASSWEGGYTDTQYF TGTGCCAGCAGCTGGGAAGGGGGGTACACAGATACGCAGTATTTT
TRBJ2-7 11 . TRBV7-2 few CASTQAYEQYF TGTGCCAGCACCCAGGCGTACGAGCAGTACTTC
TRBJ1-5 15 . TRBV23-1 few CASSQSAVGNQPQHF TGCGCCAGCAGTCAATCGGCAGTGGGAAACCAGCCCCAGCATTTT
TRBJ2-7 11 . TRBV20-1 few CSARGGNEQYF TGCAGTGCTAGAGGCGGTAACGAGCAGTACTTC
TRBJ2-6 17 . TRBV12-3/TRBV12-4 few CASSNRDGTLGANVLTF TGTGCCAGCAGTAACCGGGACGGGACTCTGGGGGCCAACGTCCTGACTTTC
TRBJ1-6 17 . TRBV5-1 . CASCFRGLPTWGSPLHF TGCGCCAGCTGCTTTCGGGGACTGCCCACCTGGGGTTCACCCCTCCACTTT
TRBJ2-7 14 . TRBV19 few CASSSAGASYEQYF TGTGCCAGTAGTAGCGCGGGGGCATCCTACGAGCAGTACTTC
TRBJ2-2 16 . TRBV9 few CASSVAPGENTGELFF TGTGCCAGCAGCGTAGCACCGGGGGAGAACACCGGGGAGCTGTTTTTT
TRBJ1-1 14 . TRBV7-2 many CASSPLRRGTEAFF TGTGCCAGCAGCCCGCTCCGGAGGGGCACTGAAGCTTTCTTT
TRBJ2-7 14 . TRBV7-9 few CASSFPEGSYEQYF TGTGCCAGCAGCTTTCCGGAGGGGAGCTACGAGCAGTACTTC
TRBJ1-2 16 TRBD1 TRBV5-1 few CASSWEPKGQKYGYTF TGCGCCAGCAGCTGGGAACCAAAGGGACAGAAGTATGGCTACACCTTC
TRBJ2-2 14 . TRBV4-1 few CASSMDYNTGELFF TGCGCCAGCAGTATGGACTACAACACCGGGGAGCTGTTTTTT
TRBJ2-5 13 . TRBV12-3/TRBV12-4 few CASTQTEQETQYF TGTGCCAGCACCCAGACTGAACAAGAGACCCAGTACTTC
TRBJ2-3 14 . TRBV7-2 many CASQTPSEADTQYF TGTGCCAGCCAGACTCCGTCAGAGGCAGATACGCAGTATTTT
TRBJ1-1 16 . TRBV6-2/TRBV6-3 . CASSYSFSMMNTEAFF TGTGCCAGCAGTTACTCCTTCAGTATGATGAACACTGAAGCTTTCTTT
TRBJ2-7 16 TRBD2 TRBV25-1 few CASSMPGLAGEHEQYF TGTGCCAGCAGTATGCCTGGGCTAGCGGGGGAACACGAGCAGTACTTC
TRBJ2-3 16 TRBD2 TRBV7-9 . CASSSLPSGGTDTQYF TGTGCCAGCAGCTCCCTCCCTAGCGGGGGCACAGATACGCAGTATTTT
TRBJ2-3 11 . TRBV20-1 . CSASSTDTQYF TGCAGTGCTAGTAGTACAGATACGCAGTATTTT
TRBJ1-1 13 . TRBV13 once CASSLARDTEAFF TGTGCCAGCAGCTTAGCCAGGGACACTGAAGCTTTCTTT
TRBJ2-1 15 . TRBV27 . CASSFGRGGYNEQFF TGTGCCAGCAGTTTTGGGCGGGGCGGCTACAATGAGCAGTTCTTC
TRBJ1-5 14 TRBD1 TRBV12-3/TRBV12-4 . CASSLQGEDQPQHF TGTGCCAGCAGCCTACAGGGGGAAGATCAGCCCCAGCATTTT